These 18 T cell receptor beta chains came from one sample sequenced in a study of T-cell reconstitution after alpha-beta-depleted transplantation in children. It was with unique molecular identifiers that the TCRbeta library was prepared. From the PCR reads, TCRdb called clonotypes with MiXCR, one entry per CDR3 protein. The repertoire holds about 300,000 distinct CDR3 sequences, with 10% as singletons. The sequencing used PBMCs, collected before TCRalphabeta/CD19-depleted stem cell transplant. All receptors derive from a boy under three years old with acute myeloid leukemia, due to receive a stem cell transplant.

This clonotype was seen only once. V usage is TRBV23-1 and J usage is TRBJ2-3, with a possible D match to TRBD1 (6 bases). TRBV23-1 is an ORF for which the function is uncertain. This CDR3 region has 16 residues. The CDR3 coding sequence is TGCGTCACCAGTCAGTCGGACAGACAAGGCACAGATACGCAGTATTTT. This encodes CVTSQSDRQGTDTQYF.

This rearrangement joins TRBV6-1 to TRBJ2-1; D uncertain. The CDR3 has 12 residues. V was trimmed by 6 bases and J by 10 bases, leaving 13 bases between them. Per germline, CDR1 MNHNS and CDR2 SASEGT. The DNA for the CDR3 is TGTGCCAGCAGGCCCGGCCCCGGGGAGCAGTTCTTC. This encodes CASRPGPGEQFF.

This clonotype was detected ten times or more. The chain carries TRBV3-1 and TRBJ2-3; unclear D gene. V gave up 0 bases and J gave up 1 base, with 11 bases separating them. The CDR3 totals 16 residues. Germline V gene data show CDR1 as LGHDT and CDR2 as YNNKEL (reference sequence). CDR3 DNA sequence: TGTGCCAGCAGCCAAGATTACCAGATTCGCACAGATACGCAGTATTTT. Translation: CASSQDYQIRTDTQYF.

At least ten counts were recorded for this clonotype. The chain joins TRBV2 to TRBJ2-2; D uncertain. Trimming left V 1 base short and J 8 bases short, with 2 bases between. The CDR3 has 11 amino acids. Per germline, CDR1 SNHLY and CDR2 FYNNEI. CDR3 sequence: CASSEVGELFF. CDR3 DNA: TGTGCCAGCAGTGAAGTGGGGGAGCTGTTTTTT.

The rearrangement links TRBV7-9 to TRBJ2-4; the D is unclear. This CDR3 has 14 amino acids. Germline V lookup: CDR1 SEHNR, CDR2 FQNEAQ (reference sequence). Trimming took 7 bases from V and 0 from J, leaving 10 bases between them. CDR3 nucleotides: TGTGCCAGCACCTCAACCTTAGCCAAAAACATTCAGTACTTC. Its translation: CASTSTLAKNIQYF.

The table lists this clonotype with a few counts. The chain is built from TRBV12-3 or TRBV12-4 and TRBJ1-5; D is unclear. V lost 3 bases and J 11 bases, leaving 11 bases between the germline ends. The CDR3 covers 12 residues. CDR3: CASSFGESAQHF. The CDR3 DNA sequence: TGTGCCAGCAGTTTCGGGGAATCGGCCCAGCATTTT.

This clonotype was recorded at least ten times. V and J are TRBV18 and TRBJ1-4; TRBD1 matches at 8 bases. J was trimmed by 3 bases and V by 4 bases; bases with no gene match: 1. Germline-derived CDR1 and CDR2 are KGHSH and LQKENI. The CDR3 extends over 14 amino acids. The CDR3 DNA sequence: TGTGCCAGCTCACAACAGGGGGCTAATGAAAAACTGTTTTTT. It is translated as CASSQQGANEKLFF.

A remark on this clonotype: The germline gene is not matched at one end of the junction; a read error may be the cause. The chain joins TRBV20-1 to TRBJ2-7, with TRBD2 matching over 10 bases. Germline V gene sequence: CDR1 DFQATT, CDR2 SNEGSKA (reference sequence). This CDR3 has 15 amino acids. CDR3 loop: CSAIPLAGVSYGQYF. The CDR3 DNA is TGCAGTGCTATTCCGCTAGCGGGGGTATCCTACGGGCAGTACTTC.

This clonotype was seen many times. The CDR3 DNA reads as TGTGCCAGCTCAGAGTTTCTTAATGAAAAACTGTTTTTT. This codes for CASSEFLNEKLFF. The chain is built from TRBV18 and TRBJ1-4; no definite D call. Germline CDR1 KGHSH, CDR2 LQKENI. The CDR3 is 13 amino acids. V lost 5 bases and J 4 bases, leaving 8 bases between the germline ends.

The sample holds a few counts of this clonotype. The chain employs TRBV11-2 and TRBJ1-4; TRBD1 matches at 7 bases. The CDR3 runs 15 residues. The ends lost 5 bases at V and 7 bases at J; junction bases unmatched: 10. Germline V CDR1 and CDR2: SGHAT, FQNNGV. The CDR3 is CASSVRGTVGEKLFF. CDR3 nucleotide sequence: TGTGCCAGCAGCGTGCGGGGGACAGTAGGTGAAAAACTGTTTTTT. The full variable domain, with the rest looked up from reference TRBV11-2 and TRBJ1-4, is EAGVAQSPRYKIIEKRQSVAFWCNPISGHATLYWYQQILGQGPKLLIQFQNNGVVDDSQLPKDRFSAERLKGVDSTLKIQPAKLEDSAVYLCASSVRGTVGEKLFFGSGTQLSVL.

This clonotype was detected many times. The chain combines TRBV28 with TRBJ1-1; D might be TRBD1 (5 bases). Germline V CDR1 and CDR2: MDHEN, SYDVKM. CDR3 size: 14 residues. V dropped 3 bases and J dropped 1 base, with 9 bases sitting between them. The CDR3 loop reads CASSFGGENTEAFF. Here the CDR3 DNA reads TGTGCCAGCAGTTTCGGGGGAGAGAACACTGAAGCTTTCTTT.

This chain links TRBV6-5 with TRBJ2-3, with 9 bases lining up with TRBD2. This CDR3 is built from 16 residues. The germline V gene has CDR1 MNHEY and CDR2 SVGAGI. With V trimmed by 1 base and J by 1 base, 3 bases remained unmatched. The CDR3 sequence is CASSYYAGGGTDTQYF. CDR3 in DNA: TGTGCCAGCAGTTACTATGCGGGAGGGGGCACAGATACGCAGTATTTT.

Notes on this clonotype: It may be a read error: a sequence one base away is much more abundant. This sequence joins TRBV9 and TRBJ2-6; D uncertain. This CDR3 contains 15 residues. The germline V gene encodes CDR1 SGDLS and CDR2 YYNGEE. CDR3: CASSVGPSGVNVLTF. CDR3 DNA: TGTGCCAGCAGCGTGGGCCCCTCTGGGGTCAACGTCCTGACTTTC.

The CDR3 loop reads CASSLLIAGLFTGELFF. The CDR3, as DNA: TGTGCCAGCAGTTTATTAATAGCGGGTCTATTCACCGGGGAGCTGTTTTTT. The V call is TRBV27, the J call TRBJ2-2, with 7 bases lining up with TRBD2. Trimming removed 1 base from V and 4 bases from J; junction bases left unmatched: 9. CDR1 MNHEY and CDR2 SMNVEV come from the germline V gene (reference sequence). There are 17 residues in the CDR3.

This rearrangement joins TRBV24-1 to TRBJ2-1; D call uncertain. CDR3 length: 16 residues. Germline CDR1 KGHDR, CDR2 SFDVKD. V dropped 1 base and J dropped 5 bases, with 14 bases sitting between them. The DNA of the CDR3 is TGTGCCACCAGTGATTTTAAGACCAGAGACAACAATGAGCAGTTCTTC. It is translated as CATSDFKTRDNNEQFF.

This clonotype was seen many times. The chain employs TRBV20-1 and TRBJ2-1, with D possibly TRBD2 on 5 matching bases. There are 14 residues in the CDR3. Germline lookup yields CDR1 DFQATT and CDR2 SNEGSKA (reference sequence). Trimming took 6 bases from V and 4 from J, leaving 16 bases between them. The DNA of the CDR3 is TGCAGTGCCGATACTAGGCCATCGTACAATGAGCAGTTCTTC. It translates to CSADTRPSYNEQFF.

This clonotype was seen repeatedly, ten times or more. The chain has TRBV6-2 or TRBV6-3 and TRBJ2-2; D gene unclear. With 6 bases removed from V and 9 bases from J, the gap between germline ends came to 11 bases. The length of the CDR3 is 12 residues. Per germline, CDR1 MNHEY and CDR2 SVGEGT. The CDR3 DNA sequence: TGTGCCAGCAGGCCCCCCTCGTGGGAGCTGTTTTTT. Protein: CASRPPSWELFF.

This clonotype was observed a few times. The chain joins TRBV7-2 to TRBJ2-1, with 14 bases fitting TRBD2. Trimming removed 0 bases from V and 7 bases from J; junction bases left unmatched: 14. This CDR3 region has 20 residues. CDR1 and CDR2 (germline): SGHTA, FQGNSA. The CDR3 coding sequence is TGTGCCAGCAGCTTAGCGCAGGGACTAGCGGGAGCTATCCGTTGGAATGAGCAGTTCTTC. It encodes CASSLAQGLAGAIRWNEQFF.